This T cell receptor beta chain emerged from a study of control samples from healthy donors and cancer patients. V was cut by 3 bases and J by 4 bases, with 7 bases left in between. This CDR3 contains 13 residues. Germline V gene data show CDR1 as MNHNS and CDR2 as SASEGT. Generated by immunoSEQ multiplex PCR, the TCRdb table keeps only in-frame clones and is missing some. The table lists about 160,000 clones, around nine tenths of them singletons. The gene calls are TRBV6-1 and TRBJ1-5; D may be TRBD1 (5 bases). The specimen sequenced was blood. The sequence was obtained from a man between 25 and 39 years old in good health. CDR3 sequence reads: CASSDRENQPQHF. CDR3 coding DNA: TGTGCCAGCAGTGACAGGGAGAATCAGCCCCAGCATTTT.